A selection of T cell receptor beta chains follows, all from one sample in a study of blood T cell repertoires in COVID-19. The assay was immunoSEQ multiplex PCR, and TCRdb's table has in-frame clones only and misses some. The sample consists of roughly 160,000 clones, 88% of them appearing once. Sequencing used peripheral blood. The receptors shown here come from a man aged 55 to 70 with acute or convalescent COVID-19. CDR3s include the opening cysteine and the closing phenylalanine or tryptophan. Fields, in order: V gene, clone size, J gene, D gene, CDR3 DNA, CDR3 protein. D genes are given only for firm matches. Clone size is not always given. Where it is, it says once, few, many or a class for expanded clones.

>TRBV29-1|NA|TRBJ2-7|NA
TGCAGCGTTGAAGCTTGGCAGGGGGGTGAGCAGTACTTC
CSVEAWQGGEQYF
>TRBV18|NA|TRBJ1-1|NA
TGTGCCAGCTCACCTACGTTAGGGGCTGAAGCTTTCTTT
CASSPTLGAEAFF
>TRBV29-1|NA|TRBJ1-2|TRBD1
TGCAGCTTACGACAGGGCCATGGCTACACCTTC
CSLRQGHGYTF
>TRBV7-2|few|TRBJ1-6|TRBD1
TGTGCCAGCAGCACCGGGACAGGGGGCGGTAACCTCCACTTT
CASSTGTGGGNLHF
>TRBV10-3|NA|TRBJ1-1|NA
TGTGCCATCAGTGGCGGGGGTAGAGAGTCTGAAGCTTTCTTT
CAISGGGRESEAFF
>TRBV30|NA|TRBJ1-6|NA
TGTGCCTGGAGCGCGGGGTCTCTTGGGCCACCCCTCCACTTT
CAWSAGSLGPPLHF
>TRBV5-4|NA|TRBJ2-1|TRBD2
TGTGCCAGCAGCTTGGGGGTAGCGGGAGTCATAAGGGGTGAGCAGTTCTTC
CASSLGVAGVIRGEQFF
>TRBV25-1|few|TRBJ2-7|NA
TGTGCCAGCACCTCCGGTCGGAGGGAATCCTACGAGCAGTACTTC
CASTSGRRESYEQYF
>TRBV11-3|NA|TRBJ2-5|TRBD2
TGTGCCAGCAGCCGGACTAGCGGGAGGGCCGGGACCCAAGAGACCCAGTACTTC
CASSRTSGRAGTQETQYF
>TRBV10-2|NA|TRBJ1-3|NA
TGCGCCAGCCGGGAAGAGGTTGGAAACACCATATATTTT
CASREEVGNTIYF
>TRBV12-5|few|TRBJ2-7|TRBD1
TGTGCTAGTGGTGGCGCTGGGACAGGGGTCGGCGAGCAGTACTTC
CASGGAGTGVGEQYF
>TRBV7-8|NA|TRBJ1-6|TRBD1
TGTGCCAGCAGCTTAATGGGACAGAAGCGCTGGAATTCACCCCTCCACTTT
CASSLMGQKRWNSPLHF
>TRBV4-3|NA|TRBJ2-2|NA
TGCGCCAGCAGCCAGATGGCCCCGAACACCGGGGAGCTGTTTTTT
CASSQMAPNTGELFF
>TRBV9|NA|TRBJ1-4|TRBD1
TGTGCCAGCAGCCCCCGCGGGGTCGGGACAGGGGGCAGAGAAAAACTGTTTTTT
CASSPRGVGTGGREKLFF
>TRBV7-2|NA|TRBJ2-7|TRBD2
TGTGCCAGCAGCCTCCGAGGTAGCGGGGGATACGAGCAGTACTTC
CASSLRGSGGYEQYF
>TRBV5-8|NA|TRBJ1-3|NA
TGTGCCAGCAGCTCCCCAGGGTACTCTGGAAACACCATATATTTT
CASSSPGYSGNTIYF
>TRBV10-3|NA|TRBJ2-3|TRBD2
TGTGCCATCAGTGAGTCCGCGGGGGGGCCAGATACGCAGTATTTT
CAISESAGGPDTQYF
>TRBV5-6|NA|TRBJ2-3|TRBD1
TGTGCCAGCAGCTTGGGAAGGGGGCCAGATACGCAGTATTTT
CASSLGRGPDTQYF
>TRBV19|NA|TRBJ2-7|TRBD1
TGTGCCAGTCAAACGGAGCAGGGGGCTTACGAGCAGTACTTC
CASQTEQGAYEQYF
>TRBV5-1|NA|TRBJ1-1|TRBD1
TGCGCCAGCAGCTTGGTCGGGACAGGGAACACTGAAGCTTTCTTT
CASSLVGTGNTEAFF
>TRBV27|NA|TRBJ1-5|TRBD1
TGTGCCAGCAGTTTGACAGGGGTCCATGTCAATCAGCCCCAGCATTTT
CASSLTGVHVNQPQHF
>TRBV5-1|few|TRBJ2-3|TRBD1
TGCGCCAGCAGATTGACACAGGGGGTGGGAGATACGCAGTATTTT
CASRLTQGVGDTQYF
>TRBV15|NA|TRBJ1-2|NA
TGTGCCACCAGCGGTTTCCGGGACTTCGGGGGCTACACCTTC
CATSGFRDFGGYTF
>TRBV30|NA|TRBJ2-2|NA
TGTGCCTGGAACTGGGAGTCCACCGGGGAGCTGTTTTTT
CAWNWESTGELFF
>TRBV24-1|NA|TRBJ2-7|TRBD1
TGTGCCACCAGTAAGGGACAGGCCTCCTACGAGCAGTACTTC
CATSKGQASYEQYF
>TRBV6-6|NA|TRBJ2-1|NA
TGTGCCAGCAGGGATGAGACTTGGAGCCTTAATGAGCAGTTCTTC
CASRDETWSLNEQFF
>TRBV11-2|NA|TRBJ1-3|NA
TGTGCCAGCAGCGCAGGAATCTCTGGAAACACCATATATTTT
CASSAGISGNTIYF
>TRBV7-9|NA|TRBJ1-3|TRBD1
TGTGCCAGCAGCCTGGGGGACAGCTCTGGAAACACCATATATTTT
CASSLGDSSGNTIYF
>TRBV5-1|NA|TRBJ1-1|TRBD1
TGCGCCAGCAGATTGGACAGGGTGAACACTGAAGCTTTCTTT
CASRLDRVNTEAFF